This T cell receptor (beta chain) was captured by sequencing in a study of CD8 T cells in ankylosing spondylitis. Overall study findings and caveats: Reports of some motif variants in reactive arthritis synovial fluid and blood predate this one. Clones tied to disease were said to be significantly enriched in matched ankylosing spondylitis synovial fluid. Seven or eight highly homologous variants made up a TCR beta motif, and this motif appeared characteristic of ankylosing spondylitis blood.

Using quantitative 5'-RACE with molecular barcodes, the authors made TCR beta libraries. Each CDR3 protein is one row after TCRdb ran MiXCR on the 5' RACE reads. Among about 360,000 distinct CDR3 sequences listed, approximately 22% were seen once. This clonotype showed up just a few times. Its antigen is still unknown. Germline V gene lookup returns CDR1 WSHSY and CDR2 SAAADI. V lost 4 bases to trimming and J lost 0 bases; unmatched junction nucleotides: 7. CDR3 length: 16 residues. Sequenced sample: blood, either unsorted or a sorted T cell fraction (not recorded which). The TCR originated in a male donor with ankylosing spondylitis or in good health (not recorded which). The genes are TRBV10-2 and TRBJ2-7, with 9 bases that match TRBD2. CDR3 sequence (DNA): TGCGCCAGCAGTGGAACTAGCGGGCGGAGCTCCTACGAGCAGTACTTC. This encodes CASSGTSGRSSYEQYF.